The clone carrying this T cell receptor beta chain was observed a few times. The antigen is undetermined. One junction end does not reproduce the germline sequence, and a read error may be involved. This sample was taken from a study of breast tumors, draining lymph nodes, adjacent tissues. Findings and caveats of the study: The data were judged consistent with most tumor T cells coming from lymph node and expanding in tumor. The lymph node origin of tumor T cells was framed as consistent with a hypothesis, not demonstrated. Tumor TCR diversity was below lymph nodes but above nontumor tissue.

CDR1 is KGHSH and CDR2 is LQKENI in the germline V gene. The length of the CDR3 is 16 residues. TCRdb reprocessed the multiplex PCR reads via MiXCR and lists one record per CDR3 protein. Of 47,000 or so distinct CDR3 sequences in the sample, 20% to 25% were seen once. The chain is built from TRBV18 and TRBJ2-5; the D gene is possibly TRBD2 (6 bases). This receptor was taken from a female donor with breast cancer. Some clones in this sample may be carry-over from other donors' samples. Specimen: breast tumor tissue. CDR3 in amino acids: CASSPNLGGLGETPYF. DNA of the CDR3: TGTGCCAGCTCGCCCAACCTCGGAGGGCTCGGGGAGACCCCGTACTTC.